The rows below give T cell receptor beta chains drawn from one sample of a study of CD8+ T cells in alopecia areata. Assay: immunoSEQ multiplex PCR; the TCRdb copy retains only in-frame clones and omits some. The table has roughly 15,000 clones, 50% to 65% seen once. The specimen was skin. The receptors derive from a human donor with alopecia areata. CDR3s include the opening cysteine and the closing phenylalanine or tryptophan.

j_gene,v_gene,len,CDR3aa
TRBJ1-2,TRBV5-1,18,CASSWSFGDSRSDYGYTF
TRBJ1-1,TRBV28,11,CASTKGSEAFF
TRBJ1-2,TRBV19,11,CASTNSGGYTF
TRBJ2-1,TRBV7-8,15,CASSLTDLSYNEQFF
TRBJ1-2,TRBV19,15,CASSMGNRFLYGYTF
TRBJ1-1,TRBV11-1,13,CASSTRQAGEAFF
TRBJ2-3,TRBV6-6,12,CASNDMTNTQYF
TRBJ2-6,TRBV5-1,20,CASSDILTGRAHSGANVLTF
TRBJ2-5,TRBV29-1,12,CSVAPGQETQYF
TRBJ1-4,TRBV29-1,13,CSAPGETNEKLFF
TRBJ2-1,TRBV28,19,CASSGPDITGGVTYNEQFF